Presented here are 5 T cell receptor beta chains from one specimen sequenced in a study of early T cells in non-severe SARS-CoV-2 infection (dated by TCRdb to 2020 to 2023). The protocol used for the library was 5' RACE. The sample was run on a NextSeq 500. TCRdb took the public reads, trimmed them with fastp at Q25, ran MiXCR for clone calling and kept in-frame beta chains. Rows are combined by CDR3 protein, so each entry shows the most common genes and DNA. Present in this sample are about 90,000 distinct CDR3 sequences, approximately 12% of which were seen just once. Around 4.8% of the sample comes from the top ten. Sequenced material: whole blood, taken at baseline. The receptors were gathered from an adult who was a healthcare worker with PCR-confirmed SARS-CoV-2 infection or an uninfected control (not recorded which).

This clonotype was detected only a few times. At one of its ends the junction is not consistent with the germline gene, which may arise from a read error. The rearrangement joins TRBV10-3 to TRBJ2-4; D call uncertain. This CDR3 spans 16 amino acids. Germline CDR1 and CDR2: ENHRY and SYGVKD. CDR3 DNA sequence: TGTGCCGTCAGAGCCCGGGTCCTCCTAGCCAAAAACATTCAGTACTTC. Translating it yields CAVRARVLLAKNIQYF.

J is TRBJ2-5 and V is TRBV5-1; D is perhaps TRBD1 (6 bases). The CDR3 spans 15 residues. In germline, CDR1 is SGHRS, CDR2 YFSETQ. V lost 0 bases and J lost 9, with 18 bases in between. CDR3 amino acids: CASSLDREPPRAQYF. As DNA, the CDR3 is TGCGCCAGCAGCTTGGACAGGGAGCCCCCCCGGGCCCAGTACTTC.

This clonotype was picked up a small number of times. The J gene is TRBJ1-1, the V gene TRBV3-1; 7 bases are shared with TRBD1. CDR1 and CDR2 from the germline V gene are LGHDT and YNNKEL (reference sequence). The CDR3 is 14 amino acids. V trimming: 3 bases; J trimming: 3 bases; junction bases outside the gene matches: 4. The CDR3 coding sequence is TGTGCCAGCAGCCAGGCTGACAGGGACACTGAAGCTTTCTTT. This codes for CASSQADRDTEAFF.

The chain employs TRBV4-2 and TRBJ1-4; the D is unclear. V gave up 3 bases and J gave up 0 bases, with 14 bases separating them. Germline V CDR1 and CDR2: LGHNA, YNFKEQ. The CDR3 length is 17 residues. CDR3 DNA sequence: TGTGCCAGCAGCCAGTCAATCTACAGTGCAACTAATGAAAAACTGTTTTTT. As protein: CASSQSIYSATNEKLFF.

The table lists this clonotype with a few counts. J is TRBJ1-5 and V is TRBV10-2, with TRBD1 identical over 8 bases. CDR3 length equals 13 residues. CDR1 and CDR2 (germline): WSHSY, SAAADI. The V gene end was trimmed by 7 bases and the J gene end by 7 bases; junction bases not matched to a gene: 6. This CDR3 reads CASKDRAEQPQHF. CDR3 DNA: TGCGCCAGCAAGGACAGGGCGGAGCAGCCCCAGCATTTT.